This TCR beta chain came from a study of OX40 agonist ivuxolimab in advanced cancers. Study overall: It was ivuxolimab, an agonistic anti-OX40 (CD134) antibody, that patients were treated with. Three patients, one with hepatocellular carcinoma and two with cutaneous melanoma, achieved partial responses.

Only in-frame clones appear in the TCRdb table, and some are missing; sequencing was by immunoSEQ multiplex PCR. The sample has about 55,000 clones, 65% to 85% seen once; the top ten hold 3% to 4.5%. Patients who had autoimmune disease history or got systemic immunosuppression were left out. CDR1 is SGHAT and CDR2 is FQNNGV in the germline V gene. The CDR3 runs 16 residues. V lost 5 bases and J 1 base, leaving 14 bases between the germline ends. This clone was recorded only once. The chain carries TRBV11-2 and TRBJ2-2, with D possibly called TRBD1 or TRBD2 (6 bases each). The source was CD4+ or CD8+ T cells sorted from blood, collected in a trial of the OX40 agonist ivuxolimab. The TCR originated in an adult with an advanced solid tumor such as melanoma, head and neck, liver or kidney cancer. This CDR3 reads CASSPRGGLNTGELFF. CDR3 DNA: TGTGCCAGCAGCCCCCGAGGGGGGCTGAACACCGGGGAGCTGTTTTTT.